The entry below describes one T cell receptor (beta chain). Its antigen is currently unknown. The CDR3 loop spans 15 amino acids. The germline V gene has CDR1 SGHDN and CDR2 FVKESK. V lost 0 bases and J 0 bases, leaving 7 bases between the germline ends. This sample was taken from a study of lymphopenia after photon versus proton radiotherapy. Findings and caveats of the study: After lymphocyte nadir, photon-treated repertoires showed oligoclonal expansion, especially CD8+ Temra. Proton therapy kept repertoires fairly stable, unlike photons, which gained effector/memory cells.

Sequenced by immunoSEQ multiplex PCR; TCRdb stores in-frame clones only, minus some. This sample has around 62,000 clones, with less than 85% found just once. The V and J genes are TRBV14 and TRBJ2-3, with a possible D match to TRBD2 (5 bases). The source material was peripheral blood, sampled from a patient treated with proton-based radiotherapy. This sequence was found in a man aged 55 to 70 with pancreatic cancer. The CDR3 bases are TGTGCCAGCAGCCAAGACTGGACTAGCACAGATACGCAGTATTTT. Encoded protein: CASSQDWTSTDTQYF.